This is a list of T cell receptor beta chains from one sample in a study of blood T cell repertoires in COVID-19. Here immunoSEQ multiplex PCR was the method, and the copy in TCRdb shows in-frame clones only, minus some. The sample has under 250,000 clones, 88% seen once. Sequenced material: PBMCs or T cells enriched from blood (not recorded which). These receptors were obtained from a woman in her forties who had been exposed to COVID-19. Both conserved end residues are part of each CDR3. The D gene is left open where the match is weak.

>TRBJ2-3|TRBD2|TRBV4-3
CASSREIAGGPGTDTQYF
>TRBJ2-1|TRBD2|TRBV6-4
CASSEGSSGGVDEQFF
>TRBJ1-5|-|TRBV21-1
CASSFSRRNQPQHF
>TRBJ2-7|-|TRBV25-1
CASSELGGPRSYEQYF
>TRBJ1-1|-|TRBV25-1
CASSDRLSGEENTEAFF
>TRBJ1-1|-|TRBV7-2
CASSLVGSPEAFF
>TRBJ1-5|-|TRBV4-1
CASSWTEYSNQPQHF
>TRBJ2-3|TRBD2|TRBV2
CASTGTSGRVGDTQYF
>TRBJ1-6|-|TRBV4-1
CASSQDLGPNGPLHF
>TRBJ2-2|-|TRBV24-1
CATSIGGGGEAVFF
>TRBJ1-2|-|TRBV19
CASSIVSRIKYGYTF
>TRBJ1-2|TRBD1|TRBV28
CASRRDRGRTLNGYTF